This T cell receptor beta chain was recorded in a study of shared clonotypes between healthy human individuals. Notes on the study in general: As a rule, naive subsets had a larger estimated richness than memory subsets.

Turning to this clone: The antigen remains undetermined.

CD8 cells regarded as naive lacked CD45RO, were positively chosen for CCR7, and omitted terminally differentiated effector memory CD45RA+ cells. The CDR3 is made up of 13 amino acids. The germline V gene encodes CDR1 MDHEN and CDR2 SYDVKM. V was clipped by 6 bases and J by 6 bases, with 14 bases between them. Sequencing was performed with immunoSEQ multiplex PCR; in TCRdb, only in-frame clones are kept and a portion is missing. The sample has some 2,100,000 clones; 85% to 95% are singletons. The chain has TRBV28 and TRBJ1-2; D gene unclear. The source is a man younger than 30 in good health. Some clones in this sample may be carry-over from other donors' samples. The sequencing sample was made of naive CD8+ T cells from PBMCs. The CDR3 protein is CASSLSGRDGYTF. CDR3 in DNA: TGTGCCAGCAGCCTGTCGGGCAGAGATGGCTACACCTTC.